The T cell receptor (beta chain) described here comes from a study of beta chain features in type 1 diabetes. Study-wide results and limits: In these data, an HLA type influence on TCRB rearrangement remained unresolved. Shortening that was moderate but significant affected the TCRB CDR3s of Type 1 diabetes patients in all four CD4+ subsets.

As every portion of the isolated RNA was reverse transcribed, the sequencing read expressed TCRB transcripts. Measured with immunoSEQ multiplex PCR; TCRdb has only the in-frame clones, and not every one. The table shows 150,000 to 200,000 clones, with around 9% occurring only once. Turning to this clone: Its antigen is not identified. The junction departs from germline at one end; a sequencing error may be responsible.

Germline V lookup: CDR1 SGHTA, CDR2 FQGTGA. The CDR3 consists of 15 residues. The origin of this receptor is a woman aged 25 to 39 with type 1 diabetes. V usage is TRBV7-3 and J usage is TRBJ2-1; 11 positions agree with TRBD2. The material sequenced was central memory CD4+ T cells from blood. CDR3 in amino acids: CASSVTSGSGGEQFF. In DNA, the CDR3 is TGTGCCAGCAGCGTAACTAGCGGGAGTGGGGGTGAGCAGTTCTTC.